This TCR beta chain was found in a study of patients and donors after allogeneic stem cell transplantation. TCRdb recomputed calls from the RT-PCR reads with MiXCR, one row per CDR3 protein. The sample has a few hundred thousand distinct CDR3 sequences; 38% are singletons. This clonotype was counted only a few times. The CDR3 totals 16 residues. V was trimmed by 4 bases and J by 5 bases, leaving 17 bases between them. Looked up from germline, CDR1 is SEHNR and CDR2 is FQNEAQ (reference sequence). The TCR was taken from a human donor who was either an allogeneic HSCT recipient or a stem cell or donor lymphocyte infusion donor (not recorded which). It is not recorded whose cells these are; they may come from a transplant donor. The specimen was blood, either unsorted or a sorted T cell fraction (not recorded which). The V gene is TRBV7-9, the J gene TRBJ1-4; no clear D gene. In nucleotides, the CDR3 is TGTGCCAGCAGCTCCGGAGGGCGTGAATACAATGAAAAACTGTTTTTT. It codes for CASSSGGREYNEKLFF.